This note documents a single TCR beta chain sequence. The antigen is not known. This sample is part of a study of tumor-infiltrating lymphocytes in localized non-small cell lung cancer. Overall study findings and caveats: Different pieces of the same tissue were used for each assay.

Clones were sequenced by immunoSEQ multiplex PCR, and TCRdb holds only the in-frame ones, with some missing. The sample consists of about 9,900 clones, 60% to 75% of them appearing once. Sequencing input: lung tumor tissue. The origin of this receptor is a human donor with non-small cell lung cancer.

The CDR3 DNA is TGTGCCAGCAGCGTAGACAGGAGCTCTGGGGCCAACGTCCTGACTTTC. Amino acids: CASSVDRSSGANVLTF. The chain recombines TRBV9 with TRBJ2-6; a weak D match, TRBD1 (5 bases). Germline V gives CDR1 SGDLS, CDR2 YYNGEE. V dropped 0 bases and J dropped 0 bases, with 7 bases sitting between them. CDR3 length: 16 amino acids.